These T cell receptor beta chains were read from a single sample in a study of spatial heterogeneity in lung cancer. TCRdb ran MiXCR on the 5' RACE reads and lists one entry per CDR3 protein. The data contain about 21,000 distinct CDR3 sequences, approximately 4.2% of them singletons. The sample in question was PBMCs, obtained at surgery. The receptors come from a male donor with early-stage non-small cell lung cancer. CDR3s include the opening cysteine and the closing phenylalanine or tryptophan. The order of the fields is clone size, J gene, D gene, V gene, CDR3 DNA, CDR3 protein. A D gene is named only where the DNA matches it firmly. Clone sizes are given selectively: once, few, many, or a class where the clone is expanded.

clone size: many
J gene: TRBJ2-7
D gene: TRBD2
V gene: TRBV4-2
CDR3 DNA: TGTGCCAGCAGCCAAGGACTAGCGGCTGACTACGAGCAGTACTTC
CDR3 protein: CASSQGLAADYEQYF

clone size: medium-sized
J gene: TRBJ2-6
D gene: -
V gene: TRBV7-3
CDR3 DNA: TGTGCCAGCAGCTTAAGCAGGGCCACCTCTGGGGCCAACGTCCTGACTTTC
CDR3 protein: CASSLSRATSGANVLTF

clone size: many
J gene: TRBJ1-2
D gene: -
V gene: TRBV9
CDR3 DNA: TGTGCCAGCAGGAGGCTTGAGGGGAGCGGAGGCTACACCTTC
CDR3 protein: CASRRLEGSGGYTF

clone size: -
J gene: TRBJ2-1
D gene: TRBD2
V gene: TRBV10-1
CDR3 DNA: TGCGCCAGCAGTGAGTCGGGTAGCGGGAGTTACAATGAGCAGTTCTTC
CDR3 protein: CASSESGSGSYNEQFF

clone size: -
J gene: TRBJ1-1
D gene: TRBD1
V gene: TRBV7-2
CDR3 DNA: TGTGCCAGCAGCGCTACAGGGGGTGGTACTGAAGCTTTCTTT
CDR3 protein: CASSATGGGTEAFF

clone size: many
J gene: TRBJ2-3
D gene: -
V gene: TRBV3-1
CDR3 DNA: TGTGCCAGCAGCCAAGATAAAAACCTCCCAGATACGCAGTATTTT
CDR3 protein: CASSQDKNLPDTQYF

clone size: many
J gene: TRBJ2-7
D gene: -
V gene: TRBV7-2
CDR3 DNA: TGTGCCAGCAGCTTATCCTACGAGCAGTACTTC
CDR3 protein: CASSLSYEQYF

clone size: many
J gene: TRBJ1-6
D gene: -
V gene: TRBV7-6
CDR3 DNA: TGTGCCAGCAGCTTGAGGGATCTTAATTCACCCCTCCACTTT
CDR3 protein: CASSLRDLNSPLHF

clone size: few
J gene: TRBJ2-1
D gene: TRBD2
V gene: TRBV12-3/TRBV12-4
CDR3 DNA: TGTGCCAGCAGTTTCGGGGGACTAGCAGTAAGGGAGCAGTTCTTC
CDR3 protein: CASSFGGLAVREQFF

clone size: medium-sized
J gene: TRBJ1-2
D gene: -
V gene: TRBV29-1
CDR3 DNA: TGCAGCGTTGTGGTCGAATGGGGGGCCAGCTATGGCTACACCTTC
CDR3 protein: CSVVVEWGASYGYTF

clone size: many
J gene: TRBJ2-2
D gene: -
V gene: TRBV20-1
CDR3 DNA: TGCAGTGCTAGAGAGGGGCGCCAGCTCGGGAAAATAGTCGGGGAGCTGTTTTTT
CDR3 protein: CSAREGRQLGKIVGELFF

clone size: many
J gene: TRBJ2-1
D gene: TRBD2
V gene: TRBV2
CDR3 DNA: TGTGCCAGCAGTGGACTAGCGGGGCCTTACAATGAGCAGTTCTTC
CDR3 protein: CASSGLAGPYNEQFF

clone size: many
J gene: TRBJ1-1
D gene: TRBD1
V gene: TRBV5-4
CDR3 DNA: TGTGCCAGCAGCGGGGACAGGGGGCCTACGAGCACTGAAGCTTTCTTT
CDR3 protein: CASSGDRGPTSTEAFF

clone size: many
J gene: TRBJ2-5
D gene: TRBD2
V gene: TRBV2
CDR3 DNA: TGTGCCAGCAGTGAAGACGGGACTAGCATTCAAGAGACCCAGTACTTC
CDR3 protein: CASSEDGTSIQETQYF

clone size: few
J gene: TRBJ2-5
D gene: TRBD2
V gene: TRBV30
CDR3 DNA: TGTGCCTGGATTCGTAGCGGGGGGCAGACCCAGTACTTC
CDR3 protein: CAWIRSGGQTQYF

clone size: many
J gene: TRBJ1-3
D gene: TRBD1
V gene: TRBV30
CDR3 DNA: TGTGCCTGGACGCCACAGGGGATTAGCTCTGGAAACACCATATATTTT
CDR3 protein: CAWTPQGISSGNTIYF

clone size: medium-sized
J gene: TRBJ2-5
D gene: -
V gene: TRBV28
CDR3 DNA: TGTGCCAGCAGTTTATACGGACAGCTTCAAGAGACCCAGTACTTC
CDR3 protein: CASSLYGQLQETQYF

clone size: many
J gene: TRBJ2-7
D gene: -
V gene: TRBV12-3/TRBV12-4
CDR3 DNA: TGTGCCAGCAGCTTCGACAGGAACTCCTACGAGCAGTACTTC
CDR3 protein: CASSFDRNSYEQYF

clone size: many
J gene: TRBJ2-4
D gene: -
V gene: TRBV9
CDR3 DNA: TGTGCCAGCAGCCCCTCGAGCCTAGCCAAAAACATTCAGTACTTC
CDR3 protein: CASSPSSLAKNIQYF

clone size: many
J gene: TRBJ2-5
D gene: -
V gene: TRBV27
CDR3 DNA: TGTGCCAGCAGTAACCCCCCCCAAGAGACCCAGTACTTC
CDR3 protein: CASSNPPQETQYF

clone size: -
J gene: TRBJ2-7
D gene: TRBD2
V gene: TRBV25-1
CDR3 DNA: TGTGCCAGCAGTGTGGGGGGAGGGACCAGCGAGCAGTACTTC
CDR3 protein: CASSVGGGTSEQYF

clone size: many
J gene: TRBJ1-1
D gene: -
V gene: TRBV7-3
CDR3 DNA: TGTGCCAGCAGCTTACAGATGAACACTGAAGCTTTCTTT
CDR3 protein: CASSLQMNTEAFF

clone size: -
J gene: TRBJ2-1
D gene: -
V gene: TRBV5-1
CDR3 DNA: TGCGCCAGCAATTGGGGGGGCAGGAATGAGCAGTTCTTC
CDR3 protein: CASNWGGRNEQFF